This TCR beta chain was sequenced in a study of early stage breast cancer tumors. The wider study: Most invasive tumors, about 70% of the 16, were ER+/PR+/HER2-. Overall study results and limits: Comparing each tissue with blood distinguished tumor from normal in 14 of 16 patients. Enriched TCRB sequences shared across patients were mostly commonly generated sequences.

The CDR3 loop spans 14 amino acids. V was shortened by 2 bases and J by 5 bases, with 10 bases between the two germline ends. CDR1 is MDHEN, CDR2 SYDVKM, per germline. Note on this clone: Its cognate antigen is unknown.

Each sample had two DNA replicates, around 0.53 ug blood or roughly 1.5 ug tissue. This table comes from immunoSEQ multiplex PCR, and its TCRdb copy is limited to in-frame clones, with some not included. The sample shows 27,000 or so clones, around four fifths of them seen only once. The chain has TRBV28 and TRBJ1-5; weak D call: TRBD1 (6 bases). The receptor's source is a person aged 45 to 60 with breast cancer. Sequencing was carried out using blood. In nucleotides, the CDR3 is TGTGCCAGCAGTTTAGGACAGCCCCATCAGCCCCAGCATTTT. Protein sequence: CASSLGQPHQPQHF.